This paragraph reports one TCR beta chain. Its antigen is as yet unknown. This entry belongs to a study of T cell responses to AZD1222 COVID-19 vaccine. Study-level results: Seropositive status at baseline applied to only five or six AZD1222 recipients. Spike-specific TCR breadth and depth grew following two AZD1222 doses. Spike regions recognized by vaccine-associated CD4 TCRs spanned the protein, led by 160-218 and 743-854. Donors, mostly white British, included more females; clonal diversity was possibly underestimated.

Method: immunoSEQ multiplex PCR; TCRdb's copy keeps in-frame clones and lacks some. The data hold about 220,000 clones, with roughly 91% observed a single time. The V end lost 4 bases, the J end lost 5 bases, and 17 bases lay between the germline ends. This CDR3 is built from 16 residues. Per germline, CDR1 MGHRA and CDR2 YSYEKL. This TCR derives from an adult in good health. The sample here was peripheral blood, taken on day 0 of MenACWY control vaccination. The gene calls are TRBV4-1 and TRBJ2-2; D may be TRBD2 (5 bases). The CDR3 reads CASSLGLNLRTGELFF. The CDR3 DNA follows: TGCGCCAGCAGCCTCGGACTGAATCTTCGGACCGGGGAGCTGTTTTTT.